The rows below give T cell receptor beta chains drawn from one sample of a study of cytomegalovirus exposure and HLA in healthy donors. This table comes from immunoSEQ multiplex PCR, and its TCRdb copy is limited to in-frame clones, with some not included. The profile shows over 150,000 clones, approximately 80% of them singletons. Source material: PBMCs. Receptors were obtained from a woman younger than 45 in good health and CMV-seropositive. CDR3s include the opening cysteine and the closing phenylalanine or tryptophan. Fields, in order: V gene, J gene, clone size, CDR3 protein. Clone size is given for some rows only: seen once, a few or many times, or a class if the clone is expanded.

>TRBV19|TRBJ1-1|.
CASSIRTGLPPNTEAFF
>TRBV6-9|TRBJ2-7|.
CASSPGTWRKQYF
>TRBV2|TRBJ1-1|.
CASTGDVTEAFF
>TRBV2|TRBJ1-3|.
CASSALGQTANTIYF
>TRBV7-2|TRBJ2-1|few
CASRDGSRPYNEQFF
>TRBV7-9|TRBJ2-7|.
CASSLTASYEQYF
>TRBV18|TRBJ1-5|once
CASSPRGAQNHNQPQHF
>TRBV29-1|TRBJ2-1|.
CSGSSSGSYNEQFF
>TRBV6-1|TRBJ1-1|.
CASSEPGHPNTEAFF
>TRBV4-1|TRBJ1-4|.
CASSQASRQGRRGNEKLFF
>TRBV6-5|TRBJ1-1|.
CASSDRGYAFF
>TRBV27|TRBJ1-1|.
CASSPRRNTEAFF
>TRBV19|TRBJ2-2|.
CASWDFSTGELFF
>TRBV6-5|TRBJ2-1|.
CASQFRAGYNEQFF
>TRBV5-1|TRBJ2-7|.
CASSFLTRTGPYEQYF
>TRBV5-1|TRBJ2-1|.
CASSLTFSGPTQFF
>TRBV2|TRBJ1-5|.
CASSEGTEYQPQHF
>TRBV2|TRBJ1-1|once
CASGLGGSNTEAFF
>TRBV5-6|TRBJ1-2|.
CASSSIRQPYYGYTF
>TRBV7-6|TRBJ1-1|.
CASSAPRMGPNTEAFF
>TRBV29-1|TRBJ1-1|.
CSVGQENTEAFF
>TRBV10-3|TRBJ2-7|.
CATRGFEQYF
>TRBV28|TRBJ2-3|.
CASSFSGASGSTDTQYF
>TRBV6-5|TRBJ1-1|.
CASSYSFTREGSEAFF
>TRBV28|TRBJ2-7|few
CASIPTGRSYEQYF
>TRBV27|TRBJ1-2|.
CASSFQGFGTVYGYTF
>TRBV28|TRBJ1-3|few
CASSSQGNTIYF
>TRBV5-6|TRBJ2-7|.
CASSSLGLAGIYEQYF
>TRBV27|TRBJ1-1|.
CASSLLDRQEGMNTEAFF
>TRBV4-2|TRBJ1-5|.
CASSQGNSVLSGEPQHF
>TRBV4-1|TRBJ2-7|.
CASSYIKLGGPRSYEQYF